One and the same sample provided the 8 T cell receptor beta chains below, sequenced in a study of T cells in localized non-small cell lung cancer. This table comes from immunoSEQ multiplex PCR, and its TCRdb copy is limited to in-frame clones, with some not included. The sample includes around 5,000 clones, 30% to 35% of them seen just once. The specimen was lung tumor tissue, collected before any cancer treatment. These receptors were obtained from a male donor at least 60 years old with stage III lung adenocarcinoma.

This clone was recorded once. The chain links TRBV30 to TRBJ2-7, with 13 bases aligning to TRBD2. The CDR3 is 18 amino acids. The trim removed 0 bases at V and 2 bases at J, leaving 10 bases unmatched. The germline V gene encodes CDR1 GTSNPN and CDR2 SVGIG (reference sequence). CDR3 in DNA: TGTGCCTGGAGTGTTTCTCGCTCTGGACTAGCGGGGGCCTACGAGCAGTACTTC. Amino acids: CAWSVSRSGLAGAYEQYF.

The V call is TRBV30, the J call TRBJ2-3, with D perhaps matching TRBD1 (5 bases). V was clipped by 3 bases and J by 1 base, with 14 bases between them. Germline-derived CDR1 and CDR2 are GTSNPN and SVGIG (reference sequence). This CDR3 has 15 residues. CDR3 sequence: CAWSAQGIGTDTQYF. CDR3 sequence (DNA): TGTGCCTGGAGCGCCCAGGGAATTGGCACAGATACGCAGTATTTT.

The rearrangement links TRBV6-8 to TRBJ2-7; D is possibly TRBD2 (5 bases). The CDR3 is 13 amino acids. V lost 2 bases, J lost 5 bases, and 10 bases lay in between. Germline loops: CDR1 MNHGY, CDR2 SAAAGT. The CDR3 here is CASSYVPGDEQYF. The CDR3 nucleotides are TGTGCCAGCAGTTACGTTCCCGGGGACGAGCAGTACTTC.

In this sample, this clone turned up a few times. The chain is built from TRBV11-1 and TRBJ2-3; D might be TRBD2 (7 bases). Germline assignment: CDR1 SGHAT and CDR2 FQDESV (reference sequence). The CDR3 extends over 15 amino acids. Trimming removed 5 bases from V and 2 bases from J, with 14 bases in between. The CDR3 region is CASSPPGGATDTQYF. The CDR3 DNA reads TGTGCCAGCAGCCCTCCGGGGGGCGCCACAGATACGCAGTATTTT. The full variable domain, completed using reference TRBV11-1 and TRBJ2-3, is EAEVAQSPRYKITEKSQAVAFWCDPISGHATLYWYRQILGQGPELLVQFQDESVVDDSQLPKDRFSAERLKGVDSTLKIQPAELGDSAMYLCASSPPGGATDTQYFGPGTRLTVL.

This chain joins TRBV29-1 and TRBJ1-2, with 7 bases matching TRBD1. Germline V gene sequence: CDR1 SQVTM, CDR2 ANQGSEA. The CDR3 runs to 13 residues. Trimming took 4 bases from V and 5 from J; bases not matched to a gene: 7. The CDR3 spells CSVVSGGSYGYTF. The CDR3 region has the DNA TGCAGCGTTGTCTCAGGGGGTAGTTATGGCTACACCTTC. The whole variable domain, remainder taken from reference TRBV29-1 and TRBJ1-2, is SAVISQKPSRDICQRGTSLTIQCQVDSQVTMMFWYRQQPGQSLTLIATANQGSEATYESGFVIDKFPISRPNLTFSTLTVSNMSPEDSSIYLCSVVSGGSYGYTFGSGTRLTVV.

This clone has just a few counts. The rearrangement uses TRBV14 and TRBJ2-7; 11 positions match TRBD2. The CDR3 is 15 residues long. V trimming: 5 bases; J trimming: 4 bases; junction bases outside the gene matches: 7. Germline V gives CDR1 SGHDN, CDR2 FVKESK. The CDR3 here is CASSSSGTSGYEQYF. CDR3 DNA: TGTGCCAGCAGCTCCTCCGGGACTAGCGGATACGAGCAGTACTTC.

This clone was detected only a few times. The CDR3 bases are TGTGCCAGCAGCCACCCGACTAGTTTCACAGATACGCAGTATTTT. Translation: CASSHPTSFTDTQYF. The chain recombines TRBV11-1 with TRBJ2-3, with D perhaps TRBD2 (6 bases). CDR1 and CDR2 from the germline V gene are SGHAT and FQDESV (reference sequence). V gave up 5 bases and J gave up 2 bases, with 14 bases separating them. The CDR3 spans 15 residues.

The chain links TRBV9 to TRBJ1-4; 10 nucleotides line up with TRBD1. CDR3 size: 14 residues. V lost 6 bases and J lost 6; bases outside the gene matches: 5. Germline lookup yields CDR1 SGDLS and CDR2 YYNGEE. The CDR3 sequence: CASTADRGYEKLFF. As DNA, the CDR3 is TGTGCCAGCACCGCGGACAGGGGGTATGAAAAACTGTTTTTT. Full variable domain (rest looked up from reference TRBV9 and TRBJ1-4): DSGVTQTPKHLITATGQRVTLRCSPRSGDLSVYWYQQSLDQGLQFLIQYYNGEERAKGNILERFSAQQFPDLHSELNLSSLELGDSALYFCASTADRGYEKLFFGSGTQLSVL.